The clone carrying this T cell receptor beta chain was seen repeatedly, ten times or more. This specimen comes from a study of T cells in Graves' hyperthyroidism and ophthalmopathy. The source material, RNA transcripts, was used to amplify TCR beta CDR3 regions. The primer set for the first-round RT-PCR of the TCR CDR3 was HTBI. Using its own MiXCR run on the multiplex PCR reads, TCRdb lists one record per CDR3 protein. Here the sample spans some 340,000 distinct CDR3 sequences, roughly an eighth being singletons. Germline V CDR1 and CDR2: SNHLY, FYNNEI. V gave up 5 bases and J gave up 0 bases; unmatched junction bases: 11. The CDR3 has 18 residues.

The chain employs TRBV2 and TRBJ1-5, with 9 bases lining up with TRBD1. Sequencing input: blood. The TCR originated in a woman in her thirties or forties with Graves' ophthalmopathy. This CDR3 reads CASSREWTGVGSNQPQHF. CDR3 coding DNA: TGTGCCAGCAGTCGGGAATGGACAGGGGTGGGTAGCAATCAGCCCCAGCATTTT. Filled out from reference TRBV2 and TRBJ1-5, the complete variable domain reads EPEVTQTPSHQVTQMGQEVILRCVPISNHLYFYWYRQILGQKVEFLVSFYNNEISEKSEIFDDQFSVERPDGSNFTLKIRSTKLEDSAMYFCASSREWTGVGSNQPQHFGDGTRLSIL.